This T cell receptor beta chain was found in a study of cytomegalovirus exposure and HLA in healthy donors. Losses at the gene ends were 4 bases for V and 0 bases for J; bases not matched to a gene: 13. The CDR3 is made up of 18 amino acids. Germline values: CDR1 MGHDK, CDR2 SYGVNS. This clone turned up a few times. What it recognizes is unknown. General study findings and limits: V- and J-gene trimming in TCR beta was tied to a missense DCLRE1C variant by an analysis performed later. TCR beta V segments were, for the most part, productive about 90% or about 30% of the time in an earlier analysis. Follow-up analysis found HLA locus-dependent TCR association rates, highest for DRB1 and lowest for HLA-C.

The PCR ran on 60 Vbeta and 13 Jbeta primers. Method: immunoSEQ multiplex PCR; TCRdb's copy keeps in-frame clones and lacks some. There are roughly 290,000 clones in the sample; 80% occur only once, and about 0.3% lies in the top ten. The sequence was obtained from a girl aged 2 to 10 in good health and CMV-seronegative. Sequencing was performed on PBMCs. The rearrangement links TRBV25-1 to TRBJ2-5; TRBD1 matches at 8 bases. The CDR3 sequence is CASSGQGSLPRYQETQYF. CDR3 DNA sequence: TGTGCCAGCAGTGGACAGGGGTCCCTTCCTAGGTACCAAGAGACCCAGTACTTC.